The rows below give T cell receptor beta chains drawn from one sample of a study of blood T cell repertoires in COVID-19. TCRdb's table, derived via immunoSEQ multiplex PCR, lists solely in-frame clones and lacks some. Among about 220,000 clones listed, roughly 80% were seen once. Sequencing was performed on peripheral blood. The receptors here all came from an elderly woman with COVID-19, enrolled during active disease. Both conserved end residues are part of each CDR3. The D gene is left open where the match is weak. Clone sizes are given selectively: once, few, many, or a class where the clone is expanded.

CDR3 DNA: TGTGCCACCAGGACAGGGGGACTCTACGAGCAGTACTTC
CDR3 protein: CATRTGGLYEQYF
CDR3 length: 13
V gene: TRBV2
clone size: NA
J gene: TRBJ2-7
D gene: TRBD1

CDR3 DNA: TGTGCCAGCAGTTTAAGACTAGCGGGAACGGACGAGCAGTACTTC
CDR3 protein: CASSLRLAGTDEQYF
CDR3 length: 15
V gene: TRBV28
clone size: NA
J gene: TRBJ2-7
D gene: TRBD2

CDR3 DNA: TGTGCCAGCTCGGACAGCTATAGCAATCAGCCCCAGCATTTT
CDR3 protein: CASSDSYSNQPQHF
CDR3 length: 14
V gene: TRBV28
clone size: few
J gene: TRBJ1-5
D gene: NA

CDR3 DNA: TGCGCCAGCAGCTTGACCCTGACAGGAGAAAAACTGTTTTTT
CDR3 protein: CASSLTLTGEKLFF
CDR3 length: 14
V gene: TRBV5-1
clone size: NA
J gene: TRBJ1-4
D gene: NA

CDR3 DNA: TGTGCCAGCAGCACAAACAGGGGGCCCTATTCCGAGCAGTACTTC
CDR3 protein: CASSTNRGPYSEQYF
CDR3 length: 15
V gene: TRBV5-4
clone size: NA
J gene: TRBJ2-7
D gene: TRBD1

CDR3 DNA: TGTGCCAGCAGCCTCCCTGGGTCAGGCCAGTACTTC
CDR3 protein: CASSLPGSGQYF
CDR3 length: 12
V gene: TRBV3-1/TRBV3-2
clone size: few
J gene: TRBJ2-5
D gene: NA

CDR3 DNA: TGTGCCTGGAGTGCCCAACTAGCAAGCGAGCAGTACTTC
CDR3 protein: CAWSAQLASEQYF
CDR3 length: 13
V gene: TRBV30
clone size: NA
J gene: TRBJ2-7
D gene: NA

CDR3 DNA: TGCGCCAGCAGCTTCCGGACAGCCACTGAAGCTTTCTTT
CDR3 protein: CASSFRTATEAFF
CDR3 length: 13
V gene: TRBV5-1
clone size: NA
J gene: TRBJ1-1
D gene: NA

CDR3 DNA: TGTGCCAGCTCAAAGCGGCTGGAGGAGCAGTACTTC
CDR3 protein: CASSKRLEEQYF
CDR3 length: 12
V gene: TRBV18
clone size: NA
J gene: TRBJ2-7
D gene: NA

CDR3 DNA: TGTGCCATCAGTGAGTCGACACGCAGGGGCAATGAGCAGTTCTTC
CDR3 protein: CAISESTRRGNEQFF
CDR3 length: 15
V gene: TRBV10-3
clone size: once
J gene: TRBJ2-1
D gene: NA

CDR3 DNA: TGTGCCAGCAGCGTTATGGACAGGGGTTGGGAGCAGTACTTC
CDR3 protein: CASSVMDRGWEQYF
CDR3 length: 14
V gene: TRBV9
clone size: NA
J gene: TRBJ2-7
D gene: TRBD1

CDR3 DNA: TGTGCCAGCAGTTCGGGACAGGGCAATCAGCCCCAGCATTTT
CDR3 protein: CASSSGQGNQPQHF
CDR3 length: 14
V gene: TRBV6-6
clone size: once
J gene: TRBJ1-5
D gene: TRBD1

CDR3 DNA: TGTGCCAGCAGTCCCACAGGACACTATAGCAATCAGCCCCAGCATTTT
CDR3 protein: CASSPTGHYSNQPQHF
CDR3 length: 16
V gene: TRBV6-2/TRBV6-3
clone size: few
J gene: TRBJ1-5
D gene: NA

CDR3 DNA: TGTGCCAGCAGTTCTAGGACTAGCACAGATACGCAGTATTTT
CDR3 protein: CASSSRTSTDTQYF
CDR3 length: 14
V gene: TRBV27
clone size: NA
J gene: TRBJ2-3
D gene: NA

CDR3 DNA: TGCGCCAGCCGAATTCGACAGGGACCCCGCGAAAAACTGTTTTTT
CDR3 protein: CASRIRQGPREKLFF
CDR3 length: 15
V gene: TRBV5-1
clone size: NA
J gene: TRBJ1-4
D gene: TRBD1

CDR3 DNA: TGTGCCAGCAAAATCGGGAGGTGGGCCGGGGCCAACGTCCTGACTTTC
CDR3 protein: CASKIGRWAGANVLTF
CDR3 length: 16
V gene: TRBV2
clone size: NA
J gene: TRBJ2-6
D gene: TRBD2

CDR3 DNA: TGTGCCAGCAGCCTCAAGTCGGGGACTAGCACAGATACGCAGTATTTT
CDR3 protein: CASSLKSGTSTDTQYF
CDR3 length: 16
V gene: TRBV11-3
clone size: NA
J gene: TRBJ2-3
D gene: NA

CDR3 DNA: TGCGCCAGCAGCTTGGTGGCGGGAGAGGGACAAGAGACCCAGTACTTC
CDR3 protein: CASSLVAGEGQETQYF
CDR3 length: 16
V gene: TRBV5-1
clone size: NA
J gene: TRBJ2-5
D gene: TRBD2

CDR3 DNA: TGTGCCAGTAGTGGAGGGGTCCAAGAGACCCAGTACTTC
CDR3 protein: CASSGGVQETQYF
CDR3 length: 13
V gene: TRBV19
clone size: NA
J gene: TRBJ2-5
D gene: NA

CDR3 DNA: TGTGCCAGCAGCCGAGAAGGGGGGGGCGAGCAGTACTTC
CDR3 protein: CASSREGGGEQYF
CDR3 length: 13
V gene: TRBV5-4
clone size: NA
J gene: TRBJ2-7
D gene: NA

CDR3 DNA: TGTGCCAGCACTGGACACACCTACAATGAGCAGTTCTTC
CDR3 protein: CASTGHTYNEQFF
CDR3 length: 13
V gene: TRBV25-1
clone size: NA
J gene: TRBJ2-1
D gene: NA

CDR3 DNA: TGTGCCACCAGTGTTACACGGACAGGAGGAGAGACCCAGTACTTC
CDR3 protein: CATSVTRTGGETQYF
CDR3 length: 15
V gene: TRBV24-1
clone size: NA
J gene: TRBJ2-5
D gene: TRBD1

CDR3 DNA: TGTGCCAGCAGCAAAACGTTCGGGTCACCCCTCCACTTT
CDR3 protein: CASSKTFGSPLHF
CDR3 length: 13
V gene: TRBV7-9
clone size: NA
J gene: TRBJ1-6
D gene: NA

CDR3 DNA: TGTGCCAGCAGCCCCGGGGGGGGTACCGGGGAGCTGTTTTTT
CDR3 protein: CASSPGGGTGELFF
CDR3 length: 14
V gene: TRBV11-2
clone size: NA
J gene: TRBJ2-2
D gene: TRBD2

CDR3 DNA: TGTGCCAGCATCAGACGGGGGACCTCCTACGAGCAGTACTTC
CDR3 protein: CASIRRGTSYEQYF
CDR3 length: 14
V gene: TRBV5-8
clone size: NA
J gene: TRBJ2-7
D gene: NA

CDR3 DNA: TGTGCCACCAGCAGTCGTAGAGCAAATGAAAAACTGTTTTTT
CDR3 protein: CATSSRRANEKLFF
CDR3 length: 14
V gene: TRBV15
clone size: NA
J gene: TRBJ1-4
D gene: NA

CDR3 DNA: TGTGCCAGCAGTTGGACAGGTTCCTACGAGCAGTACTTC
CDR3 protein: CASSWTGSYEQYF
CDR3 length: 13
V gene: TRBV28
clone size: few
J gene: TRBJ2-7
D gene: TRBD1

CDR3 DNA: TGCGCCAGCAGCTCGGGACAGGGACCCTACGAGCAGTACTTC
CDR3 protein: CASSSGQGPYEQYF
CDR3 length: 14
V gene: TRBV5-1
clone size: NA
J gene: TRBJ2-7
D gene: TRBD1

CDR3 DNA: TGCGCCAGCAGCCAGGAAGCCGGGACAGGAGGCGTTCAGCCCCAGCATTTT
CDR3 protein: CASSQEAGTGGVQPQHF
CDR3 length: 17
V gene: TRBV4-1
clone size: NA
J gene: TRBJ1-5
D gene: TRBD1

CDR3 DNA: TGTGCCAGCAGTGAAGCACCTCCCGGGACTAGCGGGGGGGCCAAGAATGAGCAGTTCTTC
CDR3 protein: CASSEAPPGTSGGAKNEQFF
CDR3 length: 20
V gene: TRBV6-1
clone size: NA
J gene: TRBJ2-1
D gene: TRBD2

CDR3 DNA: TGTGCCAGCAGCTTAGGAACGGGAGGTGGGACCGGGGAGCTGTTTTTT
CDR3 protein: CASSLGTGGGTGELFF
CDR3 length: 16
V gene: TRBV7-3
clone size: NA
J gene: TRBJ2-2
D gene: TRBD2

CDR3 DNA: TGCGCCAGTAGCAGGGGGCTCGGCACCGGGGAGCTGTTTTTT
CDR3 protein: CASSRGLGTGELFF
CDR3 length: 14
V gene: TRBV5-1
clone size: NA
J gene: TRBJ2-2
D gene: TRBD1

CDR3 DNA: TGTGCCAGCATCTTTTCTAAAGGGGTCTACAATGAGCAGTTCTTC
CDR3 protein: CASIFSKGVYNEQFF
CDR3 length: 15
V gene: TRBV28
clone size: NA
J gene: TRBJ2-1
D gene: NA

CDR3 DNA: TGTGCCAGCAGTTGGCGGGGAATAGAGCAGTTCTTC
CDR3 protein: CASSWRGIEQFF
CDR3 length: 12
V gene: TRBV11-1
clone size: NA
J gene: TRBJ2-1
D gene: NA

CDR3 DNA: TGTGCCAGCAGCCAACCGACAGCCAACTCTGGAAACACCATATATTTT
CDR3 protein: CASSQPTANSGNTIYF
CDR3 length: 16
V gene: TRBV4-2
clone size: NA
J gene: TRBJ1-3
D gene: NA

CDR3 DNA: TGTGCCAGCAAGGAGGGCGGAAAAGGCTACACCTTC
CDR3 protein: CASKEGGKGYTF
CDR3 length: 12
V gene: TRBV27
clone size: NA
J gene: TRBJ1-2
D gene: NA

CDR3 DNA: TGTGCCAGCAGTTACTCTACTCGGAGGGCCACTGAAGCTTTCTTT
CDR3 protein: CASSYSTRRATEAFF
CDR3 length: 15
V gene: TRBV6-5
clone size: NA
J gene: TRBJ1-1
D gene: NA

CDR3 DNA: TGTGCCACCAGCGGTGCCAGGGACAGGGGTAAAGGCTACACCTTC
CDR3 protein: CATSGARDRGKGYTF
CDR3 length: 15
V gene: TRBV15
clone size: NA
J gene: TRBJ1-2
D gene: TRBD1

CDR3 DNA: TGCGCCAGCAGCTTGGACGGCAGGGGGAACTATGGCTACACCTTC
CDR3 protein: CASSLDGRGNYGYTF
CDR3 length: 15
V gene: TRBV5-1
clone size: NA
J gene: TRBJ1-2
D gene: TRBD1

CDR3 DNA: TGCGCCAGCAGCCAAGATCGAGGGGGCTCCTATAATTCACCCCTCCACTTT
CDR3 protein: CASSQDRGGSYNSPLHF
CDR3 length: 17
V gene: TRBV4-1
clone size: NA
J gene: TRBJ1-6
D gene: NA

CDR3 DNA: TGTGCCAGCAGCTTAAGGGGTTTGGAGACCCAGTACTTC
CDR3 protein: CASSLRGLETQYF
CDR3 length: 13
V gene: TRBV11-2
clone size: NA
J gene: TRBJ2-5
D gene: NA

CDR3 DNA: TGTGCCAGCAGCTTCCGGGCGGGGGCACTCAATGAGCAGTTCTTC
CDR3 protein: CASSFRAGALNEQFF
CDR3 length: 15
V gene: TRBV7-8
clone size: NA
J gene: TRBJ2-1
D gene: NA

CDR3 DNA: TGTGCCAGCAGCTTGGGACAGCTCACAAATCAGCCCCAGCATTTT
CDR3 protein: CASSLGQLTNQPQHF
CDR3 length: 15
V gene: TRBV5-6
clone size: NA
J gene: TRBJ1-5
D gene: NA

CDR3 DNA: TGTGCCAGCAAGAAAGGCAGGATGGGCACTGAAGCTTTCTTT
CDR3 protein: CASKKGRMGTEAFF
CDR3 length: 14
V gene: TRBV2
clone size: once
J gene: TRBJ1-1
D gene: NA

CDR3 DNA: TGTGCCAGCAGCTTATTATCGGACAGGGGGACCGAGCAGTACTTC
CDR3 protein: CASSLLSDRGTEQYF
CDR3 length: 15
V gene: TRBV7-3
clone size: NA
J gene: TRBJ2-7
D gene: TRBD1

CDR3 DNA: TGTGCCAGCAGCTTCCGGACAGGTGCAACTAATGAAAAACTGTTTTTT
CDR3 protein: CASSFRTGATNEKLFF
CDR3 length: 16
V gene: TRBV5-4
clone size: NA
J gene: TRBJ1-4
D gene: TRBD1

CDR3 DNA: TGCGCCAGCAGCCAAGGGGTAGCGGGAGGGCAAGAGACCCAGTACTTC
CDR3 protein: CASSQGVAGGQETQYF
CDR3 length: 16
V gene: TRBV4-3
clone size: NA
J gene: TRBJ2-5
D gene: TRBD2

CDR3 DNA: TGTGCCAGCAGTCCCGACAGGACTGGCTACACCTTC
CDR3 protein: CASSPDRTGYTF
CDR3 length: 12
V gene: TRBV12-3/TRBV12-4
clone size: NA
J gene: TRBJ1-2
D gene: NA

CDR3 DNA: TGTGCCAGCAGCGACACCCTCTATAATTCACCCCTCCACTTT
CDR3 protein: CASSDTLYNSPLHF
CDR3 length: 14
V gene: TRBV11-2
clone size: once
J gene: TRBJ1-6
D gene: NA

CDR3 DNA: TGCGCCAGCAGCCAGACGGACCGGGGGACCTACAATGAGCAGTTCTTC
CDR3 protein: CASSQTDRGTYNEQFF
CDR3 length: 16
V gene: TRBV4-3
clone size: NA
J gene: TRBJ2-1
D gene: NA

CDR3 DNA: TGCGCCAGCAGCGGGGGAGCGGGAGGGCCCTACGAGCAGTACTTC
CDR3 protein: CASSGGAGGPYEQYF
CDR3 length: 15
V gene: TRBV4-3
clone size: NA
J gene: TRBJ2-7
D gene: TRBD2

CDR3 DNA: TGTGCCAGCTACAGAGGGGGGGACTTTGACACTGAAGCTTTCTTT
CDR3 protein: CASYRGGDFDTEAFF
CDR3 length: 15
V gene: TRBV18
clone size: NA
J gene: TRBJ1-1
D gene: NA

CDR3 DNA: TGTGCCAGCAGTTTACTCAGTTATCAGCCCCAGCATTTT
CDR3 protein: CASSLLSYQPQHF
CDR3 length: 13
V gene: TRBV12-3/TRBV12-4
clone size: few
J gene: TRBJ1-5
D gene: NA

CDR3 DNA: TGTGCCAGCAGCCCCAGAAGCGGGAGCCCAAATACGCAGTATTTT
CDR3 protein: CASSPRSGSPNTQYF
CDR3 length: 15
V gene: TRBV9
clone size: NA
J gene: TRBJ2-3
D gene: TRBD2

CDR3 DNA: TGTGCCAGCAGCGTAGACAGCTTCTCTGGAAACACCATATATTTT
CDR3 protein: CASSVDSFSGNTIYF
CDR3 length: 15
V gene: TRBV9
clone size: NA
J gene: TRBJ1-3
D gene: NA